Following are 32 T cell receptor beta chains from one sample sequenced in a study of response to subunit inactivated influenza vaccine. MiXCR, applied by TCRdb to the RT-PCR reads, yields one record per CDR3 protein. Of more than 700,000 distinct CDR3 sequences detected, approximately 21% appear once; the ten largest clones hold roughly a tenth. The source was PBMCs from blood, collected approximately 5 days after vaccination. The receptors derive from a man between 45 and 60 years old who received an inactivated influenza vaccine.

V gene TRBV7-8 combines with J gene TRBJ2-5; 11 nucleotides agree with TRBD2. Germline V CDR1 and CDR2: SGHVS, FQNEAQ. The CDR3 has 18 amino acids. V lost 3 bases, J lost 0 bases, and 9 bases stayed unmatched. The CDR3 reads CASSFASGGPLNQETQYF. CDR3 sequence (DNA): TGTGCCAGCAGCTTCGCTAGCGGGGGGCCTCTAAACCAAGAGACCCAGTACTTC.

This clonotype appeared a few times. The chain is built from TRBV12-5 and TRBJ1-2, with a weak D call TRBD1 (5 bases). The V gene lost 4 bases and the J gene lost 4 bases, with 13 bases spanning the gap. Germline V gene lookup returns CDR1 LGHNT and CDR2 FRNRAP. CDR3 length: 14 amino acids. The CDR3 region has the DNA TGTGCTAGTGGTTCGACCCCCGGGGCCTATGGCTACACCTTC. Translated, it gives CASGSTPGAYGYTF.

The rearrangement joins TRBV6-1 to TRBJ1-6; 8 bases are shared with TRBD1. The junction had 5 bases not matched to a gene; V was cut back by 4 bases and J by 3 bases. The CDR3 is 16 amino acids. Looked up from germline, CDR1 is MNHNS and CDR2 is SASEGT. In DNA form, the CDR3 reads TGTGCCAGCAGTGGAGGACAGGGATTCTATAATTCACCCCTCCACTTT. Translated, it gives CASSGGQGFYNSPLHF.

The gene calls are TRBV20-1 and TRBJ1-6; D ambiguous. The CDR3 runs 14 residues. Germline CDR1 is DFQATT and CDR2 is SNEGSKA (reference sequence). Trimming removed 1 base from V and 2 bases from J, with 6 bases in between. CDR3 loop: CSARVTAYNSPLHF. The CDR3 bases are TGCAGTGCTAGAGTCACTGCCTATAATTCACCCCTCCACTTT.

The chain employs TRBV7-9 and TRBJ2-2; D unresolved. The V end lost 8 bases, the J end lost 4 bases, and 14 bases lay between the germline ends. This CDR3 region has 14 residues. The germline CDR1 and CDR2 sequences are SEHNR and FQNEAQ (reference sequence). The CDR3 nucleotides read TGTGCCAGCTCCCTGACCCCTTCCACCGGGGAGCTGTTTTTT. It codes for CASSLTPSTGELFF.

The chain recombines TRBV25-1 with TRBJ1-4, with 8 bases that match TRBD1. The CDR3 has 15 amino acids. Unmatched junction bases numbered 6, after V lost 1 base and J lost 8 bases. Germline CDR1 MGHDK, CDR2 SYGVNS. The CDR3: CASSEWGTGREKLFF. In DNA form, the CDR3 reads TGTGCCAGCAGTGAATGGGGGACAGGCCGGGAAAAACTGTTTTTT. Supplemented by reference TRBV25-1 and TRBJ1-4, the full variable domain reads EADIYQTPRYLVIGTGKKITLECSQTMGHDKMYWYQQDPGMELHLIHYSYGVNSTEKGDLSSESTVSRIRTEHFPLTLESARPSHTSQYLCASSEWGTGREKLFFGSGTQLSVL.

This sequence joins TRBV10-2 and TRBJ2-4, with D unresolved. The ends were cut back, 3 bases at V and 6 bases at J, with 12 bases in the middle. This CDR3 is 14 amino acids long. Germline CDR1 WSHSY, CDR2 SAAADI. Written as DNA, the CDR3 is TGCGCCAGCAGTGACGCAGGAACGAGAAACATTCAGTACTTC. This encodes CASSDAGTRNIQYF.

In its sample, this clonotype was seen a few times. This chain joins TRBV6-2 or TRBV6-3 and TRBJ2-7, with a possible D match to TRBD1 (7 bases). V was clipped by 4 bases and J by 6 bases, with 16 bases between them. This CDR3 is 14 amino acids long. Germline assignment: CDR1 MNHEY and CDR2 SVGEGT. The CDR3 is CASSSGQDGSEQYF. DNA for the CDR3: TGTGCCAGCAGTTCAGGACAGGACGGGAGCGAGCAGTACTTC.

The sample holds many counts of this clonotype. The V call is TRBV5-1, the J call TRBJ2-1; D may be TRBD1 or TRBD2 (6 bases each). The V end was cut by 0 bases, the J end by 9 bases, with 19 bases between. Germline values: CDR1 SGHRS, CDR2 YFSETQ. This CDR3 has 16 residues. DNA for the CDR3: TGCGCCAGCAGCTTGGAGGGGCCTACTAGCAGGGGTGAGCAGTTCTTC. It translates to CASSLEGPTSRGEQFF.

This clonotype was recorded at least ten times. The chain combines TRBV2 with TRBJ2-7; perhaps TRBD2 as D (6 bases). The CDR3 spans 16 residues. Trimming cost V 6 bases and J 3 bases, with 21 bases left between them. Germline V lookup: CDR1 SNHLY, CDR2 FYNNEI. CDR3: CASSELPGTGGYEQYF. As DNA, the CDR3 is TGTGCCAGCAGCGAACTACCCGGGACTGGGGGCTACGAGCAGTACTTC.

The sample holds a few counts of this clonotype. V usage is TRBV24-1 and J usage is TRBJ2-1; 7 nucleotides match TRBD1. The CDR3 has 14 residues. The V gene end was trimmed by 4 bases and the J gene end by 5 bases; junction bases not matched to a gene: 4. Per germline, CDR1 KGHDR and CDR2 SFDVKD. The chain's CDR3 is CATSDVGQDNEQFF. Written as DNA, the CDR3 is TGTGCCACCAGTGACGTAGGACAGGACAATGAGCAGTTCTTC.

The chain joins TRBV5-1 to TRBJ2-3; 11 nucleotides agree with TRBD1. The CDR3 is 17 amino acids. CDR1 and CDR2 from the germline V gene are SGHRS and YFSETQ. The J segment lost 6 bases and the V segment lost 2 bases, leaving 11 bases of the junction unmatched. CDR3 residues: CASSFNRGQGVFDTQYF. Written as DNA, the CDR3 is TGCGCCAGCAGCTTCAACCGGGGACAGGGGGTTTTCGATACGCAGTATTTT.

The chain links TRBV20-1 to TRBJ2-1; TRBD2 agrees at 12 bases. V gave up 5 bases and J gave up 9 bases; unmatched junction bases: 17. The CDR3 sequence is 17 residues long. The germline V gene encodes CDR1 DFQATT and CDR2 SNEGSKA (reference sequence). The CDR3 sequence is CSAGTPPLLAGGTEQFF. Written as DNA, the CDR3 is TGCAGTGCTGGGACCCCCCCACTACTAGCGGGGGGTACTGAGCAGTTCTTC.

The rearrangement joins TRBV9 to TRBJ1-5; 7 positions agree with TRBD1. J was trimmed by 1 base and V by 3 bases; bases with no gene match: 4. Germline CDR1 reads SGDLS; CDR2 reads YYNGEE. This CDR3 comprises 15 residues. The CDR3 spells CASSAQGGSNQPQHF. The CDR3 coding sequence is TGTGCCAGCAGCGCTCAGGGGGGCAGCAATCAGCCCCAGCATTTT.

The chain couples TRBV2 to TRBJ2-1, with TRBD2 identical over 10 bases. V was clipped by 4 bases and J by 4 bases; unmatched bases: 10. The CDR3 covers 17 residues. Germline V gives CDR1 SNHLY, CDR2 FYNNEI. The CDR3 loop reads CASSGPQRGGGYNEQFF. The DNA of the CDR3 is TGTGCCAGCAGTGGGCCCCAGCGGGGGGGCGGGTACAATGAGCAGTTCTTC.

The chain combines TRBV21-1 with TRBJ2-3; the table names TRBD1, a call not compared with the DNA. TRBV21-1 is a pseudogene segment. CDR3 size: 16 residues. CDR3 region: CASIPIAGGKRDTQYF. The CDR3 nucleotides read TGTGCCAGCATCCCGATCGCAGGGGGCAAAAGAGATACGCAGTATTTT.

The chain joins TRBV29-1 to TRBJ2-1; 10 nucleotides line up with TRBD1. Germline CDR1 reads SQVTM; CDR2 reads ANQGSEA. This CDR3 contains 17 residues. Unmatched junction bases numbered 8, after V lost 0 bases and J lost 3 bases. Written as DNA, the CDR3 is TGCAGCGTTGAAGACCTCCAGGGACAGGGGCACTACAATGAGCAGTTCTTC. Translation: CSVEDLQGQGHYNEQFF.

The chain is built from TRBV5-1 and TRBJ2-7; D is unresolved. The CDR3 spans 18 residues. Trimming took 5 bases from V and 5 from J, leaving 29 bases between them. The germline gives CDR1 SGHRS, CDR2 YFSETQ. CDR3 sequence: CASRLAMDGPRPIHEQYF. CDR3 nucleotide sequence: TGCGCCAGCAGACTCGCGATGGACGGGCCGCGACCCATCCACGAGCAGTACTTC.

The chain's CDR3 is CASSSQTGSDTEAFF. As DNA, the CDR3 is TGCGCCAGCAGCTCGCAAACAGGGAGCGACACTGAAGCTTTCTTT. The chain joins TRBV5-1 to TRBJ1-1; TRBD1 is a possible D gene (6 bases). The CDR3 is made up of 15 amino acids. Trimming removed 3 bases at V and 3 bases at J, with 15 bases between. CDR1 and CDR2 from the germline V gene are SGHRS and YFSETQ.

This clonotype was counted ten times or more. This chain links TRBV5-1 with TRBJ2-7; D is perhaps TRBD1 (6 bases). The CDR3 has 13 amino acids. Trimming took off 1 base at V and 6 bases at J, with 11 bases between the two ends. Germline values: CDR1 SGHRS, CDR2 YFSETQ. CDR3 residues: CASSLMGAGEQYF. CDR3 sequence (DNA): TGCGCCAGCAGCTTGATGGGGGCGGGCGAGCAGTACTTC.

This clonotype was seen many times. The CDR3 sequence is CASRQEAGRTGELFF. CDR3 coding DNA: TGCGCCAGCAGACAGGAGGCAGGGCGCACCGGGGAGCTGTTTTTT. The chain has TRBV5-1 and TRBJ2-2; either TRBD1 or TRBD2 may fit D (5 bases each). Trimming took 5 bases from V and 4 from J, leaving 15 bases between them. The CDR3 contains 15 residues. Germline CDR1 is SGHRS and CDR2 is YFSETQ.

This clonotype has a handful of counts. The chain combines TRBV2 with TRBJ2-2, with D uncertain. The CDR3 spans 13 residues. V dropped 4 bases and J dropped 3 bases, with 6 bases sitting between them. Per germline, CDR1 SNHLY and CDR2 FYNNEI. The CDR3 DNA is TGTGCCAGCAGTGGGATGCACACCGGGGAGCTGTTTTTT. Its translation: CASSGMHTGELFF.

With regard to this clonotype: The limits of the CDR3 on the DNA are not certain, so only TCRdb's listed CDR3 is given. V usage is TRBV7-9 and J usage is TRBJ2-2. The CDR3 sequence runs 15 residues, both termini included. Germline CDR1 is SEHNR and CDR2 is FQNEAQ (reference sequence). The CDR3: CASSLSAAAPGSCFF.

The table lists this clonotype with many counts. This rearrangement joins TRBV4-1 to TRBJ2-3; no clear D gene. Per the germline V gene, CDR1 is MGHRA and CDR2 is YSYEKL. With 0 bases removed from V and 0 bases from J, the gap between germline ends came to 7 bases. There are 15 residues in the CDR3. The CDR3 bases are TGCGCCAGCAGCCAAGATAGGTTCAGCACAGATACGCAGTATTTT. This encodes CASSQDRFSTDTQYF.

The chain carries TRBV10-3 and TRBJ1-2, with D possibly being TRBD1 (6 bases). The V gene's germline CDR1 is ENHRY and CDR2 SYGVKD. The CDR3 is made up of 12 amino acids. V was clipped by 5 bases and J by 6 bases, with 10 bases between them. The CDR3 bases are TGTGCCATCAGTCAGACAGGCAATGGCTACACCTTC. This sequence encodes CAISQTGNGYTF.

This CDR3 reads CSARRQGRNTGELFF. The CDR3 DNA reads TGCAGTGCTCGCCGACAGGGCCGGAACACCGGGGAGCTGTTTTTT. This chain joins TRBV20-1 and TRBJ2-2; the match to TRBD1 covers 7 bases. The CDR3 has 15 amino acids. The V and J ends lost 5 bases and 1 base, in that order; junction bases with no gene match: 7. The germline V gene has CDR1 DFQATT and CDR2 SNEGSKA (reference sequence).

The genes are TRBV5-1 and TRBJ2-5; 7 nucleotides line up with TRBD1. Per the germline V gene, CDR1 is SGHRS and CDR2 is YFSETQ. J lost 2 bases, V lost 3 bases, and 7 bases had no gene match. The CDR3 loop spans 15 amino acids. The CDR3 nucleotides read TGCGCCAGCAGCTGGCTACCGGGACAGCAAGAGACCCAGTACTTC. Protein product: CASSWLPGQQETQYF.

The chain employs TRBV5-1 and TRBJ2-3; the match to TRBD2 covers 7 bases. The CDR3 has 16 amino acids. Germline values: CDR1 SGHRS, CDR2 YFSETQ. V lost 0 bases and J lost 9; bases outside the gene matches: 13. The CDR3 DNA reads as TGCGCCAGCAGCTTGGAATCAACTTATGGACTAGTGACGCAGTATTTT. It yields the protein CASSLESTYGLVTQYF.

In this sample, this clonotype turned up many times. The V gene is TRBV7-8, the J gene TRBJ2-7; a weak D match, TRBD2 (6 bases). Germline CDR1 is SGHVS and CDR2 is FQNEAQ. The ends were cut back, 1 base at V and 0 bases at J, with 10 bases in the middle. The CDR3 sequence is 15 residues long. CDR3 nucleotides: TGTGCCAGCAGCTTAGGCGGGACCGCCTCCTACGAGCAGTACTTC. Its protein product is CASSLGGTASYEQYF.

This clonotype was observed a handful of times. The chain links TRBV3-1 to TRBJ1-5, with unresolved D. Trimming stripped 2 bases from V and 5 bases from J, with 7 bases between. CDR3 size: 13 residues. Germline assignment: CDR1 LGHDT and CDR2 YNNKEL (reference sequence). CDR3 DNA: TGTGCCAGCAGCCAAAGCCGGGATCAGCCCCAGCATTTT. Translation gives CASSQSRDQPQHF. The entire variable domain, with the rest obtained from reference TRBV3-1 and TRBJ1-5, is as follows: DTAVSQTPKYLVTQMGNDKSIKCEQNLGHDTMYWYKQDSKKFLKIMFSYNNKELIINETVPNRFSPKSPDKAHLNLHINSLELGDSAVYFCASSQSRDQPQHFGDGTRLSIL.

This rearrangement joins TRBV20-1 to TRBJ2-3, with TRBD1 as a possible D gene (6 bases). From germline, CDR1 is DFQATT and CDR2 SNEGSKA (reference sequence). This CDR3 has 14 amino acids. Between the trimmed V and J ends, which lost 6 bases and 1 base, there was a span of 14 bases. CDR3 amino acids: CSAPPGHRTDTQYF. In DNA, the CDR3 is TGCAGTGCCCCACCGGGACACCGCACAGATACGCAGTATTTT.

This clonotype was seen only a few times. The CDR3 loop is CASLGIGSYNEQFF. In DNA, the CDR3 is TGTGCCAGCTTAGGGATTGGCTCCTACAATGAGCAGTTCTTC. V and J are TRBV28 and TRBJ2-1; D is ambiguous. Germline values: CDR1 MDHEN, CDR2 SYDVKM. The CDR3 runs 14 residues. V dropped 8 bases and J dropped 0 bases, with 11 bases sitting between them.